The rows below give T cell receptor beta chains drawn from one sample of a study of blood T cell repertoires in COVID-19. The method was immunoSEQ multiplex PCR; TCRdb's version includes in-frame clones alone and lacks a portion of them. The sample records around 480,000 clones, 88% being singletons. Material for sequencing was peripheral blood. The receptor source for this set is a woman aged 45 to 65 with COVID-19, enrolled during active disease. The CDR3 runs from the conserved cysteine through the conserved F or W. Fields, in order: CDR3 DNA, CDR3 protein, J gene, D gene, V gene, clone size. The D gene is left open where the match is weak. Clone size is given for some rows only: seen once, a few or many times, or a class if the clone is expanded.

cdr3_nt: TGCGCCAGCAGCCCCGCACACCTCCTCCAGACGGGGGGGCTCACAGATACGCAGTATTTT
cdr3_aa: CASSPAHLLQTGGLTDTQYF
j_call: TRBJ2-3
d_call: TRBD2
v_call: TRBV5-1
clone_size: .

cdr3_nt: TGTGCCAGCACCAAACTAGCGGGGGGGAACACAGATACGCAGTATTTT
cdr3_aa: CASTKLAGGNTDTQYF
j_call: TRBJ2-3
d_call: TRBD2
v_call: TRBV9
clone_size: .

cdr3_nt: TGTGCCAGCAGTTTAGGGACAGGGGCTCCCTACGAGCAGTACTTC
cdr3_aa: CASSLGTGAPYEQYF
j_call: TRBJ2-7
d_call: TRBD1
v_call: TRBV27
clone_size: .

cdr3_nt: TGCGCCAGCAGCTTTGGTGGCTCAACTAATGAAAAACTGTTTTTT
cdr3_aa: CASSFGGSTNEKLFF
j_call: TRBJ1-4
d_call: .
v_call: TRBV5-1
clone_size: .

cdr3_nt: TGTGCCAGCAGCTTAGAAGAGACAGGGTACATTCAGTACTTC
cdr3_aa: CASSLEETGYIQYF
j_call: TRBJ2-4
d_call: TRBD1
v_call: TRBV7-2
clone_size: once

cdr3_nt: TGTGCCAGCAGCCGCACATTTCGCGGGAGCGGAGACAATGAGCAGTTCTTC
cdr3_aa: CASSRTFRGSGDNEQFF
j_call: TRBJ2-1
d_call: TRBD2
v_call: TRBV4-2
clone_size: .

cdr3_nt: TGCGCCAGCAGCGCCGACAGGGTCACTGAAGCTTTCTTT
cdr3_aa: CASSADRVTEAFF
j_call: TRBJ1-1
d_call: TRBD1
v_call: TRBV5-1
clone_size: .

cdr3_nt: TGTGCCATCAGGTCGGACAGGGGTAGAAACGAGCAGTACTTC
cdr3_aa: CAIRSDRGRNEQYF
j_call: TRBJ2-7
d_call: TRBD1
v_call: TRBV10-3
clone_size: .

cdr3_nt: TGTGCCAGCAGCCTTCGAGGCGACAGTAATGAAAAACTGTTTTTT
cdr3_aa: CASSLRGDSNEKLFF
j_call: TRBJ1-4
d_call: .
v_call: TRBV3-1/TRBV3-2
clone_size: .

cdr3_nt: TGTGCCAGCAGCGAAAGCCCCCACGGGGGTACCTACGAGCAGTACTTC
cdr3_aa: CASSESPHGGTYEQYF
j_call: TRBJ2-7
d_call: .
v_call: TRBV9
clone_size: .

cdr3_nt: TGTGCCAGCAGCCAAGGACAGGGTCGGAGGGGCTACGGGCAGTACTTC
cdr3_aa: CASSQGQGRRGYGQYF
j_call: TRBJ2-7
d_call: .
v_call: TRBV4-2
clone_size: .

cdr3_nt: TGTGCCAGCAGCTTTGGCCCTAGGGAGACCCAGTACTTC
cdr3_aa: CASSFGPRETQYF
j_call: TRBJ2-5
d_call: .
v_call: TRBV7-7
clone_size: .

cdr3_nt: TGTGCCAGCAGCTTGGGCGGGACAGGGTCGCACGAGCAGTACTTC
cdr3_aa: CASSLGGTGSHEQYF
j_call: TRBJ2-7
d_call: TRBD1
v_call: TRBV5-5
clone_size: .

cdr3_nt: TGCAGCGTAGACTTTTATCAGCCCCAGCATTTT
cdr3_aa: CSVDFYQPQHF
j_call: TRBJ1-5
d_call: .
v_call: TRBV29-1
clone_size: .

cdr3_nt: TGTGCCTGGAGTCTCGGGGGGCGCGTTCAGTACTTC
cdr3_aa: CAWSLGGRVQYF
j_call: TRBJ2-4
d_call: .
v_call: TRBV30
clone_size: once

cdr3_nt: TGTGCCAGCAGTACGGACAGGGGGCCTAACACTGAAGCTTTCTTT
cdr3_aa: CASSTDRGPNTEAFF
j_call: TRBJ1-1
d_call: TRBD1
v_call: TRBV6-5
clone_size: .

cdr3_nt: TGTGCCAACTCTCGTGCCGGGGCCAACGTCCTGACTTTC
cdr3_aa: CANSRAGANVLTF
j_call: TRBJ2-6
d_call: .
v_call: TRBV12-3/TRBV12-4
clone_size: .

cdr3_nt: TGTGCCAGCAGTTTTACAGGGGATCAGCCCCAGCATTTT
cdr3_aa: CASSFTGDQPQHF
j_call: TRBJ1-5
d_call: TRBD1
v_call: TRBV2
clone_size: .

cdr3_nt: TGTGCCAGCAGCCAACCGACAGGGGGCCAGAACACTGAAGCTTTCTTT
cdr3_aa: CASSQPTGGQNTEAFF
j_call: TRBJ1-1
d_call: TRBD1
v_call: TRBV3-1/TRBV3-2
clone_size: .

cdr3_nt: TGTGCCAGCAGCTCACTTAGACAGGGGGGGAGCTACGAGCAGTACTTC
cdr3_aa: CASSSLRQGGSYEQYF
j_call: TRBJ2-7
d_call: TRBD1
v_call: TRBV5-5
clone_size: .

cdr3_nt: TGTGCCGCCGGGGGGGGAGATCGCAATCAGCCCCAGCATTTT
cdr3_aa: CAAGGGDRNQPQHF
j_call: TRBJ1-5
d_call: .
v_call: TRBV10-3
clone_size: .

cdr3_nt: TGTGCCAGCGGGGGGGCGCATGAGCAGTTCTTC
cdr3_aa: CASGGAHEQFF
j_call: TRBJ2-1
d_call: .
v_call: TRBV6-5
clone_size: .

cdr3_nt: TGTGCCGGTCGCGAAACAGGGGCCAGCTATGGCTACACCTTC
cdr3_aa: CAGRETGASYGYTF
j_call: TRBJ1-2
d_call: TRBD1
v_call: TRBV30
clone_size: .

cdr3_nt: TGTGCCAGCAGCGTAGCAGGGGGCGACGGCTACACCTTC
cdr3_aa: CASSVAGGDGYTF
j_call: TRBJ1-2
d_call: TRBD1
v_call: TRBV9
clone_size: .

cdr3_nt: TGTGCCAGTAGCGTCCGGGACAGTACCTACGAGCAGTACTTC
cdr3_aa: CASSVRDSTYEQYF
j_call: TRBJ2-7
d_call: TRBD1
v_call: TRBV19
clone_size: .

cdr3_nt: TGTGCCAGCAGTGTAGCCAGCGGGGGGACAGATACGCAGTATTTT
cdr3_aa: CASSVASGGTDTQYF
j_call: TRBJ2-3
d_call: TRBD2
v_call: TRBV2
clone_size: .

cdr3_nt: TGTGCCAGCAGCCTTAAGACAGGGACGGGTCAGCCCCAGCATTTT
cdr3_aa: CASSLKTGTGQPQHF
j_call: TRBJ1-5
d_call: TRBD1
v_call: TRBV7-2
clone_size: .

cdr3_nt: TGTGCCAGCAATAGGGCGGGAGGCAATGAGCAGTTCTTC
cdr3_aa: CASNRAGGNEQFF
j_call: TRBJ2-1
d_call: TRBD2
v_call: TRBV6-5
clone_size: .

cdr3_nt: TGTGCCTGGAGTCGGACAGGGCGTGGGGAGACCCAGTACTTC
cdr3_aa: CAWSRTGRGETQYF
j_call: TRBJ2-5
d_call: TRBD1
v_call: TRBV30
clone_size: .

cdr3_nt: TGCGCCAGCAGCCCTGCGGCAGGAACCGCTGGGGGGGGAGAAAAACTGTTTTTT
cdr3_aa: CASSPAAGTAGGGEKLFF
j_call: TRBJ1-4
d_call: .
v_call: TRBV5-1
clone_size: .

cdr3_nt: TGTGCCAGCAGCACGGGACAGAGCACAGATACGCAGTATTTT
cdr3_aa: CASSTGQSTDTQYF
j_call: TRBJ2-3
d_call: TRBD1
v_call: TRBV9
clone_size: .

cdr3_nt: TGTGCCAGCAGGGTTCGCGAGGGCTACACCTTC
cdr3_aa: CASRVREGYTF
j_call: TRBJ1-2
d_call: .
v_call: TRBV12-3/TRBV12-4
clone_size: .

cdr3_nt: TGTGCCAGCAGCTTAGATGTATCTAGCGGTCCCTACGAGCAGTACTTC
cdr3_aa: CASSLDVSSGPYEQYF
j_call: TRBJ2-7
d_call: TRBD2
v_call: TRBV11-2
clone_size: .

cdr3_nt: TGCGCCAGCAGCTCCAGGGAACGCATGACTGAAGCTTTCTTT
cdr3_aa: CASSSRERMTEAFF
j_call: TRBJ1-1
d_call: .
v_call: TRBV5-1
clone_size: many

cdr3_nt: TGTGCCAGTAGTATTCGGCGAGGACAGGGGATGGACACTGAAGCTTTCTTT
cdr3_aa: CASSIRRGQGMDTEAFF
j_call: TRBJ1-1
d_call: TRBD1
v_call: TRBV19
clone_size: .

cdr3_nt: TGTGCCAGCAGCTTGTCGAAAAGGACTAGCAACAATGAGCAGTTCTTC
cdr3_aa: CASSLSKRTSNNEQFF
j_call: TRBJ2-1
d_call: TRBD2
v_call: TRBV5-4
clone_size: .

cdr3_nt: TGCGCCAGCAGCCAAGTCATCAGCGGGGGGGCCAATTTGAATGAGCAGTTCTTC
cdr3_aa: CASSQVISGGANLNEQFF
j_call: TRBJ2-1
d_call: TRBD2
v_call: TRBV4-1
clone_size: .

cdr3_nt: TGTGCCAGCAGCTTAGGGGAAACGGGGATACCCCAGCATTTT
cdr3_aa: CASSLGETGIPQHF
j_call: TRBJ1-5
d_call: .
v_call: TRBV7-9
clone_size: few

cdr3_nt: TGTGCCAGCAGCAAAGGGATAGACATGGGTGACAGGGCCGGAGGGCCCCAGCATTTT
cdr3_aa: CASSKGIDMGDRAGGPQHF
j_call: TRBJ1-5
d_call: .
v_call: TRBV21-1
clone_size: .

cdr3_nt: TGTGCCAGCAGCCAAGTCATAGGGGGTTCCGGAAACACCATATATTTT
cdr3_aa: CASSQVIGGSGNTIYF
j_call: TRBJ1-3
d_call: .
v_call: TRBV4-2
clone_size: .

cdr3_nt: TGTGCCAGCAGCCAAGATTCAAAATCAACAGGCTACACCTTC
cdr3_aa: CASSQDSKSTGYTF
j_call: TRBJ1-2
d_call: .
v_call: TRBV3-1/TRBV3-2
clone_size: .

cdr3_nt: TGCGCCAGCAGCCAAGTCCGGACAGGGGGGAACTATGGCTACACCTTC
cdr3_aa: CASSQVRTGGNYGYTF
j_call: TRBJ1-2
d_call: TRBD1
v_call: TRBV4-1
clone_size: .

cdr3_nt: TGTGCCAGCAAGACTACAATCACCTACAATGAGCAGTTCTTC
cdr3_aa: CASKTTITYNEQFF
j_call: TRBJ2-1
d_call: .
v_call: TRBV2
clone_size: few

cdr3_nt: TGTGCCAGCAGTCTCCCCCCAGGCGGGGAGCTGTTTTTT
cdr3_aa: CASSLPPGGELFF
j_call: TRBJ2-2
d_call: .
v_call: TRBV12-3/TRBV12-4
clone_size: .

cdr3_nt: TGTGCCATTGCGGGGACCAGCAATCAGCCCCAGCATTTT
cdr3_aa: CAIAGTSNQPQHF
j_call: TRBJ1-5
d_call: .
v_call: TRBV6-6
clone_size: .

cdr3_nt: TGTGCCAGCAGTAGAGACAGGGGGCTCGATGGCTACACCTTC
cdr3_aa: CASSRDRGLDGYTF
j_call: TRBJ1-2
d_call: TRBD1
v_call: TRBV2
clone_size: .

cdr3_nt: TGTGCCAGCAGCCCATTGGCGGGACTCAACACAGATACGCAGTATTTT
cdr3_aa: CASSPLAGLNTDTQYF
j_call: TRBJ2-3
d_call: .
v_call: TRBV7-6
clone_size: many